Below are 19 T cell receptor beta chains sequenced from a single sample in a study of a mutant IDH1 vaccine in newly diagnosed glioma. Indicated time point: baseline, week 1 (first vaccination visit). Treatment noted: pre-vaccination baseline after standard-of-care therapy. The repertoire was sequenced with immunoSEQ multiplex PCR; TCRdb's copy has only in-frame clones and lacks some. Among tens of thousands of clones listed, over 70% were seen once. This specimen was peripheral blood mononuclear cells (PBMCs), taken from a glioma patient treated with radiotherapy, temozolomide or both. These receptor sequences come from a woman younger than 35 with glioma. Some clones in this sample may be carry-over from other donors' samples.

The V gene is TRBV5-5, the J gene TRBJ1-2; D may be TRBD1 (5 bases). The CDR3 contains 13 residues. Germline V CDR1 and CDR2: SGHKS, YYEKEE (reference sequence). Trimming took off 7 bases at V and 0 bases at J, with 10 bases between the two ends. The CDR3 DNA follows: TGTGCCAGCTCCCGGGGGGCTAACTATGGCTACACCTTC. This codes for CASSRGANYGYTF.

The J gene is TRBJ1-1, the V gene TRBV5-6; 7 bases align to TRBD1. V trimming: 0 bases; J trimming: 4 bases; junction bases outside the gene matches: 6. This CDR3 is 15 amino acids long. Per the germline V gene, CDR1 is SGHDT and CDR2 is YYEEEE. Here the CDR3 reads CASSLGQGLSTEAFF. The CDR3 DNA follows: TGTGCCAGCAGCTTGGGACAGGGATTGAGCACTGAAGCTTTCTTT.

The chain is built from TRBV5-1 and TRBJ1-3; no reliable D call. Trimming removed 3 bases at V and 0 bases at J, with 13 bases between. This CDR3 region has 16 residues. Germline V lookup: CDR1 SGHRS, CDR2 YFSETQ. The CDR3 nucleotides read TGCGCCAGCAGCTCGGACGGAGTGGACTCTGGAAACACCATATATTTT. Its translation: CASSSDGVDSGNTIYF.

The chain carries TRBV15 and TRBJ2-7; 9 bases match TRBD2. Trimming cost V 2 bases and J 3 bases; bases outside gene matches: 8. The CDR3 loop spans 16 amino acids. CDR1 and CDR2 (germline): LNHNV, YYDKDF (reference sequence). The CDR3 region has the DNA TGTGCCACCAGCAGATTGGGGCTAGCGGGACGCTACGAGCAGTACTTC. This sequence encodes CATSRLGLAGRYEQYF. Looking up the rest from reference TRBV15 and TRBJ2-7 gives the full variable domain: DAMVIQNPRYQVTQFGKPVTLSCSQTLNHNVMYWYQQKSSQAPKLLFHYYDKDFNNEADTPDNFQSRRPNTSFCFLDIRSPGLGDTAMYLCATSRLGLAGRYEQYFGPGTRLTVT.

This clone turned up a few times. The chain joins TRBV4-1 to TRBJ1-1, with D unresolved. With 0 bases removed from V and 0 bases from J, the gap between germline ends came to 5 bases. The CDR3 is 14 residues long. Germline values: CDR1 MGHRA, CDR2 YSYEKL. DNA for the CDR3: TGCGCCAGCAGCCAAGATGGGGTGAACACTGAAGCTTTCTTT. Residues: CASSQDGVNTEAFF.

J is TRBJ1-1 and V is TRBV6-1; D is possibly TRBD1 (6 bases). Germline lookup yields CDR1 MNHNS and CDR2 SASEGT. The CDR3 is made up of 13 amino acids. V was shortened by 9 bases and J by 0 bases, with 11 bases between the two germline ends. CDR3 sequence: CASGQLMNTEAFF. The CDR3 DNA is TGTGCCAGTGGACAGCTCATGAACACTGAAGCTTTCTTT.

The chain is built from TRBV19 and TRBJ2-2, with D tentatively TRBD1 (6 bases). The CDR3 extends over 13 amino acids. The germline CDR1 and CDR2 sequences are LNHDA and SQIVND (reference sequence). The germline V and J ends were trimmed by 4 bases and 6 bases, with 9 bases remaining between them. CDR3 loop: CASSTQGPGELFF. In DNA form, the CDR3 reads TGTGCCAGTAGTACACAGGGACCCGGGGAGCTGTTTTTT. The full variable domain, in which reference TRBV19 and TRBJ2-2 provide the parts outside the CDR3, is DGGITQSPKYLFRKEGQNVTLSCEQNLNHDAMYWYRQDPGQGLRLIYYSQIVNDFQKGDIAEGYSVSREKKESFPLTVTSAQKNPTAFYLCASSTQGPGELFFGEGSRLTVL.

This sequence joins TRBV4-1 and TRBJ2-7, with D possibly called TRBD1 or TRBD2 (7 bases each). Germline V gives CDR1 MGHRA, CDR2 YSYEKL. Trimming cost V 0 bases and J 5 bases, with 23 bases left between them. CDR3 length: 18 residues. This chain's CDR3 is CASSQDPNDREGFDEQYF. CDR3 in DNA: TGCGCCAGCAGCCAAGACCCTAATGACAGGGAGGGATTTGACGAGCAGTACTTC.

This clone was detected once. The genes are TRBV19 and TRBJ2-3; 10 positions match TRBD2. Germline lookup yields CDR1 LNHDA and CDR2 SQIVND (reference sequence). CDR3 size: 18 residues. The junction had 14 bases not matched to a gene; V was cut back by 8 bases and J by 0 bases. The CDR3 nucleotides are TGTGCCAGTCATGCCCCTGGGTCTAGCGGGGGTAGCACAGATACGCAGTATTTT. Encoded protein: CASHAPGSSGGSTDTQYF.

The chain uses TRBV29-1 and TRBJ2-7; 8 nucleotides align to TRBD2. Germline V gives CDR1 SQVTM, CDR2 ANQGSEA. The CDR3 is made up of 12 amino acids. The trim removed 7 bases at V and 5 bases at J, leaving 7 bases unmatched. The DNA of the CDR3 is TGCAGCGCAAGGACTAGCAACCACGAGCAGTACTTC. This codes for CSARTSNHEQYF.

The genes are TRBV9 and TRBJ1-1, with D unresolved. The CDR3 runs 13 residues. The V end was cut by 0 bases, the J end by 4 bases, with 7 bases between. Per the germline V gene, CDR1 is SGDLS and CDR2 is YYNGEE. The CDR3, as DNA: TGTGCCAGCAGCGTAGTAGGCACCACTGAAGCTTTCTTT. Residues: CASSVVGTTEAFF.

The CDR3 reads CASSHSGVGTDTQYF. The DNA of the CDR3 is TGTGCCAGCAGCCATAGCGGGGTCGGCACAGATACGCAGTATTTT. The rearrangement links TRBV6-6 to TRBJ2-3; 8 bases are a match to TRBD2. Germline lookup yields CDR1 MNHNY and CDR2 SVGAGI (reference sequence). The CDR3 has 15 residues. With V trimmed by 6 bases and J by 1 base, 6 bases remained unmatched.

This chain connects TRBV7-8 to TRBJ1-1; a weak D match, TRBD1 (5 bases). This CDR3 is built from 13 residues. V lost 5 bases, J lost 9 bases, and 16 bases lay in between. CDR1 is SGHVS and CDR2 is FQNEAQ in the germline V gene. CDR3 in amino acids: CASSRDGAYQAFF. DNA of the CDR3: TGTGCCAGCAGCCGGGACGGAGCCTACCAAGCTTTCTTT.

The chain links TRBV7-9 to TRBJ2-3, with 9 bases that match TRBD2. This CDR3 has 15 residues. The V segment lost 4 bases and the J segment 4 bases; nucleotides outside the gene matches: 6. CDR1 SEHNR and CDR2 FQNEAQ come from the germline V gene (reference sequence). This CDR3 is CASSYSGSKADTQYF. The CDR3 nucleotides are TGTGCCAGCAGCTATAGCGGGAGCAAGGCAGATACGCAGTATTTT.

The V and J genes are TRBV5-6 and TRBJ1-1; TRBD1 is a possible D gene (6 bases). The CDR3 is 18 amino acids. The germline gives CDR1 SGHDT, CDR2 YYEEEE. Trimming stripped 2 bases from V and 4 bases from J, with 24 bases between. As DNA, the CDR3 is TGTGCCAGCAGCTTCCGGGGGCAGGGAGGTTGGGGGTCCACTGAAGCTTTCTTT. It codes for CASSFRGQGGWGSTEAFF. Full variable domain (remainder filled in from reference TRBV5-6 and TRBJ1-1): DAGVTQSPTHLIKTRGQQVTLRCSPKSGHDTVSWYQQALGQGPQFIFQYYEEEERQRGNFPDRFSGHQFPNYSSELNVNALLLGDSALYLCASSFRGQGGWGSTEAFFGQGTRLTVV.

The J gene is TRBJ2-1, the V gene TRBV10-2; D perhaps matches TRBD2 (5 bases). Germline CDR1 is WSHSY and CDR2 is SAAADI. The V end lost 9 bases, the J end lost 6 bases, and 12 bases lay between the germline ends. CDR3 length: 12 amino acids. This chain's CDR3 is CASGQAGNEQFF. The CDR3 nucleotides are TGCGCCAGTGGGCAGGCGGGCAATGAGCAGTTCTTC.

The chain uses TRBV27 and TRBJ2-5, with 10 bases matching TRBD1. V was clipped by 7 bases and J by 4 bases; unmatched bases: 3. Germline CDR1 and CDR2: MNHEY and SMNVEV (reference sequence). This CDR3 region has 13 residues. The CDR3 is CASTRTGGETQYF. DNA for the CDR3: TGTGCCAGCACCAGGACAGGGGGAGAGACCCAGTACTTC.

This chain uses TRBV29-1 with TRBJ2-7; TRBD1 matches 9 bases. The CDR3 is 11 residues long. Losses at the gene ends were 6 bases for V and 7 bases for J; bases not matched to a gene: 4. Germline CDR1 SQVTM, CDR2 ANQGSEA. CDR3 sequence: CSVQGAGEQYF. DNA for the CDR3: TGCAGCGTACAGGGGGCAGGGGAGCAGTACTTC.

Here the CDR3 reads CASSVPGQGTYEQYF. The CDR3 nucleotides read TGTGCCAGCAGTGTTCCGGGACAGGGGACCTACGAGCAGTACTTC. The chain combines TRBV6-6 with TRBJ2-7; 10 nucleotides align to TRBD1. The CDR3 length is 15 residues. J gave up 2 bases and V 5 bases, and 6 bases lay outside the gene matches. CDR1 MNHNY and CDR2 SVGAGI come from the germline V gene (reference sequence).